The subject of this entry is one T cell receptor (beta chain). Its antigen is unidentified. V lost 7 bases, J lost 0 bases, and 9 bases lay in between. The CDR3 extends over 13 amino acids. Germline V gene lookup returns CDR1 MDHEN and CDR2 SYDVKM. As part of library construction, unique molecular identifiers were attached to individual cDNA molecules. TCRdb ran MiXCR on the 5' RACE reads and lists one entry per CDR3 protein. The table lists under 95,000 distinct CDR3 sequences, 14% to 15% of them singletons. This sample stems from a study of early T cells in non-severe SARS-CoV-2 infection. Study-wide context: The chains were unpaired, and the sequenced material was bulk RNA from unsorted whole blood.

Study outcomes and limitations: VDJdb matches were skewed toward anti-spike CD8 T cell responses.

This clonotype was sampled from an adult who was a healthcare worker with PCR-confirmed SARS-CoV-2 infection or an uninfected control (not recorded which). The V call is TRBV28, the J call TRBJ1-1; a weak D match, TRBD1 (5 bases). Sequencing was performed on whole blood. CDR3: CASIGGVNTEAFF. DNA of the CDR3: TGTGCCAGCATCGGGGGGGTGAACACTGAAGCTTTCTTT.